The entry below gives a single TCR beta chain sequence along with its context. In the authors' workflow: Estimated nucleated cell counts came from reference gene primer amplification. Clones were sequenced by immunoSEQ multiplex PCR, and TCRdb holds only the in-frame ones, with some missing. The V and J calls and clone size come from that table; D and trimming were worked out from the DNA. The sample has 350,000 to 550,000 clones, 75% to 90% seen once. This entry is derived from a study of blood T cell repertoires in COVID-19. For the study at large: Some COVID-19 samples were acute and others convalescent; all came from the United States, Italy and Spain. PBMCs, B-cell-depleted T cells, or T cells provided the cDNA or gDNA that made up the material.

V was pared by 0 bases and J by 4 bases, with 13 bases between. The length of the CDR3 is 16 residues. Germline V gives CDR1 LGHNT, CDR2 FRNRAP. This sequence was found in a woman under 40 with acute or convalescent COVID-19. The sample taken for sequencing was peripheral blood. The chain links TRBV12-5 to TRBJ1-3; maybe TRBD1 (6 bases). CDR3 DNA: TGTGCTAGTGGTTTGGTACTTGGGGGCTCGGGAAACACCATATATTTT. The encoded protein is CASGLVLGGSGNTIYF.